This TCR beta chain was retrieved from a study of T cell responses to AZD1222 COVID-19 vaccine. The study's findings and limits: Clonal diversity was possibly underestimated; the donors were predominantly white British and more often female. Sampled repertoires all dated from after the peak T cell response. Spike-specific TCR repertoires showed rising breadth and depth after two AZD1222 doses.

Some clones are missing from TCRdb's copy, which holds only in-frame ones; the method was immunoSEQ multiplex PCR. The sample records some 150,000 clones, roughly 90% being singletons. Worth noting for this clone: The antigen is undetermined.

V trimming: 5 bases; J trimming: 5 bases; junction bases outside the gene matches: 12. CDR1 and CDR2 (germline): MNHNY, SVGAGI (reference sequence). This CDR3 is 17 amino acids long. Analyses pooled second doses at about 4 or about 12 weeks. The source of this sequence is an adult who received the AZD1222 COVID-19 vaccine. Material: peripheral blood, obtained 28 days after the second AZD1222 dose. The chain combines TRBV6-6 with TRBJ2-3; 11 bases are a match to TRBD2. The CDR3 is CASSQRLAGPPRDTQYF. Here the CDR3 DNA reads TGTGCCAGCAGTCAACGACTAGCGGGGCCGCCTCGAGATACGCAGTATTTT.